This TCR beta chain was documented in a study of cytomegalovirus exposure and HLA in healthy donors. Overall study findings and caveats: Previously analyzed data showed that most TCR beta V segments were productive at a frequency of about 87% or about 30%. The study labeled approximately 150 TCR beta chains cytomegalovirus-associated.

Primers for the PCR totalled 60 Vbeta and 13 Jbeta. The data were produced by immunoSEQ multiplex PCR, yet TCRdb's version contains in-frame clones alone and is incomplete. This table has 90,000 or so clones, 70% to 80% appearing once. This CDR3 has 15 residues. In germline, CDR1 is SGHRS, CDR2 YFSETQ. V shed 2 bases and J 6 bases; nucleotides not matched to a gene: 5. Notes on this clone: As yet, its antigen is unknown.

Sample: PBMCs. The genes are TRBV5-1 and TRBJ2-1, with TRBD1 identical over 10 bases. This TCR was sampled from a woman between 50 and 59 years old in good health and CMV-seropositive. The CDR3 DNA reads TGCGCCAGCAGCTTCTCCGGGACAGGGGTCAATGAGCAGTTCTTC. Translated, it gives CASSFSGTGVNEQFF.